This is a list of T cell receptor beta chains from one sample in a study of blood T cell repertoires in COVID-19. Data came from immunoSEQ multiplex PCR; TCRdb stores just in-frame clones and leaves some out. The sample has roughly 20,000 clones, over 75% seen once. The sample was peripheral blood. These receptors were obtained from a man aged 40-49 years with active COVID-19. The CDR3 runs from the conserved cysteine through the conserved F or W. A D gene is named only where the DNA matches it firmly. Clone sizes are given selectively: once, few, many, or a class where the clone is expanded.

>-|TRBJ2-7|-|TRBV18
TGTGCCAGCTCATCTATGACCGGGGGAATTCAAGTCCCCTACGAGCAGTACTTC
CASSSMTGGIQVPYEQYF
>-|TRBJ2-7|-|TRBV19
TGTGCCAGTAGTATCTTTGAGGGCTACGAGCAGTACTTC
CASSIFEGYEQYF
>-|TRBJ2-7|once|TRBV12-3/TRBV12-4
TGTGCCAGCAGGAGGACAAACTCCTACGAGCAGTACTTC
CASRRTNSYEQYF
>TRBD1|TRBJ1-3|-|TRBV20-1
TGCAGCACGGGACAGGGGTATTTT
CSTGQGYF
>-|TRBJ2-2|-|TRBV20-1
TGCAGTGCTAGTAAAGGGGCGGGAACCGGGGAGCTGTTTTTT
CSASKGAGTGELFF
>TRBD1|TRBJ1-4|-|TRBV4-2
TGTGCCAGCAGCCCCCGGGACAGAGAAAAACTGTTTTTT
CASSPRDREKLFF
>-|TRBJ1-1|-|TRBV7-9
TGTGCCAGCAGCTTGGACAGCCGAGGGACTGAAGCTTTCTTT
CASSLDSRGTEAFF
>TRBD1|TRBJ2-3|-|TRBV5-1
TGCGCCAGCAGCTTGGCCGTAAGACAGGGGAGAGATACGCAGTATTTT
CASSLAVRQGRDTQYF
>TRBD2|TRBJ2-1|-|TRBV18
TGTGCCAGCTCACCACTAGCGGGGCCGGGCAATGAGCAGTTCTTC
CASSPLAGPGNEQFF
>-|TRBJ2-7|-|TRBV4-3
TGCGCCAGCAGCCAAGATACTTACTCCTACGAGCAGTACTTC
CASSQDTYSYEQYF
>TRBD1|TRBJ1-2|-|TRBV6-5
TGTGCCAGCAGTTACCGGAAAAGGGGGCAGTACTATGGCTACACCTTC
CASSYRKRGQYYGYTF
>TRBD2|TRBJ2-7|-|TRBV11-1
TGTGCCAGCAGCTTTGGACTAGGCTACGAGCAGTACTTC
CASSFGLGYEQYF
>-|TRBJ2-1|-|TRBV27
TGTGCCACCCAGGGGAGGGAGCGGAACTACAATGAGCAGTTCTTC
CATQGRERNYNEQFF
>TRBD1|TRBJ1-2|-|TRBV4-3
TGCGCCAGCAGCCAAGACAGGGGGTCTTATGGCTACACCTTC
CASSQDRGSYGYTF
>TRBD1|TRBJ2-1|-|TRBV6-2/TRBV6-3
TGTGCCAGCAGTTACCGGGACAGTTCCTACAATGAGCAGTTCTTC
CASSYRDSSYNEQFF
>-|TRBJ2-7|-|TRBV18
TGTGCCAGCTCACCGGCCCTCAACTACGAGCAGTACTTC
CASSPALNYEQYF
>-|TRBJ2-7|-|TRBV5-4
TGTGCCAGCAGCTCGGGGGAGTACTACGAGCAGTACTTC
CASSSGEYYEQYF
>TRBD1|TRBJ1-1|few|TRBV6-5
TGTGCCAGCAGTTACGGGACAGGGACTGAAGCTTTCTTT
CASSYGTGTEAFF
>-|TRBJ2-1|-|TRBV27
TGTGCCAGCACCCAAACAGGGGGGGGGTACAATGAGCAGTTCTTC
CASTQTGGGYNEQFF
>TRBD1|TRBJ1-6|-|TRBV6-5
TGTGCCAGCAGTTATGACAGGGGGAGGATCAATTCACCCCTCCACTTT
CASSYDRGRINSPLHF